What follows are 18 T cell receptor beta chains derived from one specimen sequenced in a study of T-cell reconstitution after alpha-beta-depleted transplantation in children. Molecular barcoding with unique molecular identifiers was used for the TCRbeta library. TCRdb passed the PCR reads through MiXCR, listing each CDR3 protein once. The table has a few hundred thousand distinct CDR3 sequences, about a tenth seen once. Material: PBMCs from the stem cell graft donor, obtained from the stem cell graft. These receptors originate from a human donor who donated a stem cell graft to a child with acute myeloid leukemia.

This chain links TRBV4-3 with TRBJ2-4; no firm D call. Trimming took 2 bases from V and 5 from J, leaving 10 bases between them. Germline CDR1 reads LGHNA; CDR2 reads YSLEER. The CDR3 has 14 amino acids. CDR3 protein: CASSQQEGQNIQYF. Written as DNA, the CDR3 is TGCGCCAGCAGCCAACAAGAAGGGCAAAACATTCAGTACTTC.

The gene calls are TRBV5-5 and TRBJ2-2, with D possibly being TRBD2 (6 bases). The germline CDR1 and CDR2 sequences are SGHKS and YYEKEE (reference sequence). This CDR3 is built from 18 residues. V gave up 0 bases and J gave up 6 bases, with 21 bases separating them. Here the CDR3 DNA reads TGTGCCAGCAGCTTGGCCGAGGTCGGGGGAAAGTTGCCCGGGGAGCTGTTTTTT. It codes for CASSLAEVGGKLPGELFF. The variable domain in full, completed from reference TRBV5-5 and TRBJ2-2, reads DAGVTQSPTHLIKTRGQQVTLRCSPISGHKSVSWYQQVLGQGPQFIFQYYEKEERGRGNFPDRFSARQFPNYSSELNVNALLLGDSALYLCASSLAEVGGKLPGELFFGEGSRLTVL.

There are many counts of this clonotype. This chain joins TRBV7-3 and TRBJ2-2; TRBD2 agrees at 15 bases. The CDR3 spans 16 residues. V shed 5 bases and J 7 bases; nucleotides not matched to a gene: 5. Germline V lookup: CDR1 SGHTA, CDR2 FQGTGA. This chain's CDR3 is CASSRTSGGAGGELFF. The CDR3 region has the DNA TGTGCCAGCAGCCGGACTAGCGGGGGGGCCGGCGGGGAGCTGTTTTTT.

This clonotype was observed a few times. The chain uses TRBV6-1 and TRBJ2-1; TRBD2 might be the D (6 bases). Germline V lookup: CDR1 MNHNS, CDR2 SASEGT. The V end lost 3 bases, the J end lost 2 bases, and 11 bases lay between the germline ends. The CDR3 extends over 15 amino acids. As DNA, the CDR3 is TGTGCCAGCAGTGATGGGGGGATAACCTACAATGAGCAGTTCTTC. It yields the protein CASSDGGITYNEQFF.

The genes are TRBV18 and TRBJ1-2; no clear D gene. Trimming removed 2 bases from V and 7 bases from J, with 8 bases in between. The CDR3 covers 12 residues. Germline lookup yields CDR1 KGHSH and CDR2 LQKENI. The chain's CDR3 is CASSPGMRGYTF. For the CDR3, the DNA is TGTGCCAGCTCACCAGGGATGCGTGGCTACACCTTC.

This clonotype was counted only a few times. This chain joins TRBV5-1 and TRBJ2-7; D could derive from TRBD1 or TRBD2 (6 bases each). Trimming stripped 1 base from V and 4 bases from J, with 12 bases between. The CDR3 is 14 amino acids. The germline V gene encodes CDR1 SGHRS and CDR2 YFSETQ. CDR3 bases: TGCGCCAGCAGCTTGAGTCGGGGGCAGTACGAGCAGTACTTC. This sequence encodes CASSLSRGQYEQYF.

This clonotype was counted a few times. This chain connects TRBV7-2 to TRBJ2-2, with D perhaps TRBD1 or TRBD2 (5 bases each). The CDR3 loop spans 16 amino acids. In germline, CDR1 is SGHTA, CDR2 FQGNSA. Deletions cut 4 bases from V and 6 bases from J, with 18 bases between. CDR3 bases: TGTGCCAGCAGCTGGGACCTCCTAGTGGGGGCCGGGGAGCTGTTTTTT. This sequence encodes CASSWDLLVGAGELFF.

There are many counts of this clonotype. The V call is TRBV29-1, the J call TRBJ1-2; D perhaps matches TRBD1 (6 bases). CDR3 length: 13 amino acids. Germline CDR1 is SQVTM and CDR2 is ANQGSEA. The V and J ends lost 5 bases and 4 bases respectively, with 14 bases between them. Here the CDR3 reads CSVRAGAGYGYTF. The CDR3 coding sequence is TGCAGCGTTCGGGCAGGGGCCGGCTATGGCTACACCTTC.

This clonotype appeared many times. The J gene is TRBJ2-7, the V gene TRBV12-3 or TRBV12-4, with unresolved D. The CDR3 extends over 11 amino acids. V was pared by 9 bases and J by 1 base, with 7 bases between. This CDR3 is CASQVSYEQYF. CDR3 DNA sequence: TGTGCCAGTCAGGTTTCCTACGAGCAGTACTTC.

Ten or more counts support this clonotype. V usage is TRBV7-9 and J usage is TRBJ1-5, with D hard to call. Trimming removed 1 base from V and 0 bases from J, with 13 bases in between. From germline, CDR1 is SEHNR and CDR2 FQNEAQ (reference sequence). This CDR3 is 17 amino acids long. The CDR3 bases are TGTGCCAGCAGCTTAGGCGTGATGGGTTATAGCAATCAGCCCCAGCATTTT. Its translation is CASSLGVMGYSNQPQHF.

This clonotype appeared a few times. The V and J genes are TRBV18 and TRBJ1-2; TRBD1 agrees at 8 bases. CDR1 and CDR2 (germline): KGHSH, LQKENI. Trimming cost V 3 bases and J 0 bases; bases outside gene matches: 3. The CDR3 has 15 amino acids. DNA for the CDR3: TGTGCCAGCTCACCTCCGGGACAGGCTAACTATGGCTACACCTTC. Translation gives CASSPPGQANYGYTF.

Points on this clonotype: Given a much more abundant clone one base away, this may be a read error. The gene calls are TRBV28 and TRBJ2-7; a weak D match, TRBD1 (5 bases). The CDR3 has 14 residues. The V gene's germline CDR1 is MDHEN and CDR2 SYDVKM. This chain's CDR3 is CPSSLDRSSYEQYV. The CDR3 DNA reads TGTCCCAGCAGTTTAGACAGATCCTCCTACGAGCAGTACGTC.

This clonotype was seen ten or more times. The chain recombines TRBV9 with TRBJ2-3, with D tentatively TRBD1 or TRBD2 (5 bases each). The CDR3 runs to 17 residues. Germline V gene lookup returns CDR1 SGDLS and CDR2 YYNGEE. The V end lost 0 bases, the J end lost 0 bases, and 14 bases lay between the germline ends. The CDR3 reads CASSVGAGASSTDTQYF. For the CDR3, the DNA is TGTGCCAGCAGCGTAGGGGCCGGGGCCTCTAGCACAGATACGCAGTATTTT.

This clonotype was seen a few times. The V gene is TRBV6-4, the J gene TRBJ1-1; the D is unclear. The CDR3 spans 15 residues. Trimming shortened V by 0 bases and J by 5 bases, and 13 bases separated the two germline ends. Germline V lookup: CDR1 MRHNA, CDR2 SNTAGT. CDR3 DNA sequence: TGTGCCAGCAGTGACTCGTATCGCCGGGGAACTGAAGCTTTCTTT. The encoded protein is CASSDSYRRGTEAFF.

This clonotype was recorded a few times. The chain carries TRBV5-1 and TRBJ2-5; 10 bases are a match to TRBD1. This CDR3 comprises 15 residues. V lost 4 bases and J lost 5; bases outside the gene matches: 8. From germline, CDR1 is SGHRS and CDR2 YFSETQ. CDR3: CASSPGQGDWETQYF. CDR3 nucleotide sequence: TGCGCCAGCAGCCCCGGACAGGGGGACTGGGAGACCCAGTACTTC.

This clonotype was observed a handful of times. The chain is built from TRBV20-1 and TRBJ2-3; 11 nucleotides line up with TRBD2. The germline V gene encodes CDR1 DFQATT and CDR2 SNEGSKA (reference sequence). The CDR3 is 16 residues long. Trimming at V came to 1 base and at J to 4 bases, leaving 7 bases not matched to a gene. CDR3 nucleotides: TGCAGTGCTAGAGGCCCGAATAGCGGGGGGGCAGATACGCAGTATTTT. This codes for CSARGPNSGGADTQYF.

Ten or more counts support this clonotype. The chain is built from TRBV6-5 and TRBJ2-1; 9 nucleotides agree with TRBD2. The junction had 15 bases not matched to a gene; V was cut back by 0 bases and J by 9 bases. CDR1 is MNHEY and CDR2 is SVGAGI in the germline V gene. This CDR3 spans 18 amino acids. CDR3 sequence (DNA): TGTGCCAGCAGTTACTCGCGTAGTAGCGGGAGAGGAATTGCTGAGCAGTTCTTC. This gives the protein CASSYSRSSGRGIAEQFF.

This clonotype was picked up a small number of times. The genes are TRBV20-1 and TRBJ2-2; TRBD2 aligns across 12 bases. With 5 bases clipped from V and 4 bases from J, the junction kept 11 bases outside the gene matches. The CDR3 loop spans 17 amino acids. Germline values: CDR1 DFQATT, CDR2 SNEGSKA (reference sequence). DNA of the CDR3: TGCAGTGCTGATCGGCTAGCGGGGGGGCTTGGCACCGGGGAGCTGTTTTTT. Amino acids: CSADRLAGGLGTGELFF.